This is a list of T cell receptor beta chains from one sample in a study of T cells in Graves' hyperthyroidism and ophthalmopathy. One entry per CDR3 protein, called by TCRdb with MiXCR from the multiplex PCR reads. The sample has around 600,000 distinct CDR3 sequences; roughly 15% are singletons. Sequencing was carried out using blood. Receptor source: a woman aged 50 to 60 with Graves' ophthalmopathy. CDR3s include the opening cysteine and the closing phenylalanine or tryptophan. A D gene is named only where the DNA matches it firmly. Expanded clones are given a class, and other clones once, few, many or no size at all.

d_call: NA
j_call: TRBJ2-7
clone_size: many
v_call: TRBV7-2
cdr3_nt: TGTGCCAGCAGCAAAATCCCCAGCGTCGGCCACGAGCAGTACTTC
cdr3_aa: CASSKIPSVGHEQYF

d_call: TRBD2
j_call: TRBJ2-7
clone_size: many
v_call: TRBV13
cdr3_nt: TGTGCCAGCAGCCCCGGGACTAGCAAGTCCTTGTACGAGCAGTACTTC
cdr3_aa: CASSPGTSKSLYEQYF

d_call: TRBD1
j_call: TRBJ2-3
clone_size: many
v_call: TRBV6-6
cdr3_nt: TGTGCCAGCAGTTACTCCGGGACAGCCACAGATACGCAGTATTTT
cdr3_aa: CASSYSGTATDTQYF

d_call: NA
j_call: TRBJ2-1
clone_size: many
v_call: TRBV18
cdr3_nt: TGTGCCAGCTCAGTACAGGACACCTACAATGAGCAGTTCTTC
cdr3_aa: CASSVQDTYNEQFF

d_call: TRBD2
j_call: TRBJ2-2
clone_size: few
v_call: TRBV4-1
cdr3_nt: TGCGCCAGCAGCCAAGATCCTAGCGGAGCGAACACCGGGGAGCTGTTTTTT
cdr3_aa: CASSQDPSGANTGELFF

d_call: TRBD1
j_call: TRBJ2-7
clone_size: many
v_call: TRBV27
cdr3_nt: TGTGCCAGCAGGGGGACAGAAGCCACCTACGAGCAGTACTTC
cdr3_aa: CASRGTEATYEQYF

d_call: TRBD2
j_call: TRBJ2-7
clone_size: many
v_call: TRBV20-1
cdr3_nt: TGCAGTGCTAGAGATGCTAGCGGGAGAGGCTACGAGCAGTACTTC
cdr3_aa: CSARDASGRGYEQYF

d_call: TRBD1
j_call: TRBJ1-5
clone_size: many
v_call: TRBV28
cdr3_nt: TGTGCCAGCAGTTCCCGGGACAGGGTTTTTATTGGCAATCAGCCCCAGCATTTT
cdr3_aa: CASSSRDRVFIGNQPQHF

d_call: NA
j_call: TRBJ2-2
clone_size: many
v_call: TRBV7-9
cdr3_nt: TGTGCCAGCAGCTTAGTGGTAGACCCGAACACCGGGGAGCTGTTTTTT
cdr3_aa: CASSLVVDPNTGELFF

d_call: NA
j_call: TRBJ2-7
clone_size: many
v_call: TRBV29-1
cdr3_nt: TGCAGCGCCTTGGGCAGGTCCTACGAGCAGTACTTC
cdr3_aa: CSALGRSYEQYF

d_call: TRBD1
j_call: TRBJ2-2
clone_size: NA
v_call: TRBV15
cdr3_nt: TGTGCCACCAGTATGGGACAGGGGCGCACCGGGGAGCTGTTTTTT
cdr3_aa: CATSMGQGRTGELFF

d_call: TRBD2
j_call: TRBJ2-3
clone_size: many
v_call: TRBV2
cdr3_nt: TGTGCCAGCAGTGGATTTGGACTAGCGGGAGGGGATACGCAGTATTTT
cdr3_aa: CASSGFGLAGGDTQYF

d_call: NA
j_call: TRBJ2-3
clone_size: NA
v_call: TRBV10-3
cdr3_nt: TGTGCCATCAGTGAGTCTCTCAGGCGGCCAGATACGCAGTATTTT
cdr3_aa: CAISESLRRPDTQYF

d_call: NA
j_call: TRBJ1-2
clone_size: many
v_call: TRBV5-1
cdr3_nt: TGCGCCAGCAGCTCCTCAGGCTATGGCTACACCTTC
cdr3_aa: CASSSSGYGYTF

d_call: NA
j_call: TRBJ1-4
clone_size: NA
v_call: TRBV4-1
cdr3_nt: TGCGCCAGCAGCCTCATCGAGAACAATGAAAAACTGTTTTTT
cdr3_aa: CASSLIENNEKLFF

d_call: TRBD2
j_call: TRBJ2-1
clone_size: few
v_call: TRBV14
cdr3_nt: TGTGCCAGCAGCCAATCCTCCACCCCTGCGGGAGGGCCAAATGAGCAGTTCTTC
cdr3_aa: CASSQSSTPAGGPNEQFF

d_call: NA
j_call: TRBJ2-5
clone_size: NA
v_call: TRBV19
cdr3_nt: TGTGCCAGTAGTATACGACAAGAGACCCAGTACTTC
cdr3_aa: CASSIRQETQYF

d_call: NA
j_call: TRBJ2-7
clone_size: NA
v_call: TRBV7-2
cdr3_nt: TGTGCCAGCAGCTACTCCGCGGACGAGCAGTACTTC
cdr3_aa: CASSYSADEQYF

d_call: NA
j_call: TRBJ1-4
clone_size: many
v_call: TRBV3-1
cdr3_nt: TGTGCCAGCAGCCAATTACCGACACGTGGAAATGAAAAACTGTTTTTT
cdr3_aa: CASSQLPTRGNEKLFF

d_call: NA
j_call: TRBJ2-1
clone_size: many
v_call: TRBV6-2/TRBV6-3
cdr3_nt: TGTGCCAGCAGTTCTACGGGAGCGGATGAGCAGTTCTTC
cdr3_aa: CASSSTGADEQFF

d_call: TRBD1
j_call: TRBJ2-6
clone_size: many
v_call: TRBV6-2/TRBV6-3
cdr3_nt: TGTGCCAGCACTACCGGACAGGGGCTCTCTGGGGCCAACGTCCTGACTTTC
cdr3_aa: CASTTGQGLSGANVLTF

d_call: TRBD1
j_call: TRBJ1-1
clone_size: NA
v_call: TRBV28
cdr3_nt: TGTGCCAGCAGTACCCTCCCACCGGGACAGGGGCCTGAAGCTTTCTTT
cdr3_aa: CASSTLPPGQGPEAFF

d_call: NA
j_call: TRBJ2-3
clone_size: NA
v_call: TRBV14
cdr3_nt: TGTGCCAGCAGCCAAGATGGTTTGAGTCTATCCGGACTCGGAGATACGCAGTATTTT
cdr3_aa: CASSQDGLSLSGLGDTQYF

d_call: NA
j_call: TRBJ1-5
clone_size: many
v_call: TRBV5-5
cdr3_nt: TGTGCCAGCAGCTTGTTGTCGGGCAAGAGCAATCAGCCCCAGCATTTT
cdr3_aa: CASSLLSGKSNQPQHF

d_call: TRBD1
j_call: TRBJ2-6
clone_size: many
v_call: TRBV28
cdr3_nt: TGTGCCAGCAGTATTCCCCGACAGGGGTCCGGGGCCAACGTCCTGACTTTC
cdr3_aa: CASSIPRQGSGANVLTF

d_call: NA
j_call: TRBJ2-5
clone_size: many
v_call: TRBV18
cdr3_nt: TGTGCCAGCTCACCACGACTCGGAGAGACCCAGTACTTC
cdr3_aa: CASSPRLGETQYF

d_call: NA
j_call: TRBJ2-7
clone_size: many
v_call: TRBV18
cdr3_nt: TGTGCCAGCTCACGTGGTATCTACGAGCAGTACTTC
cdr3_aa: CASSRGIYEQYF

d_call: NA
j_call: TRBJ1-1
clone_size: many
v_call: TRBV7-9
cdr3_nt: TGTGCCAGCAGCTTAAGTCTGGGGGACTACACTGAAGCTTTCTTT
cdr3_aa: CASSLSLGDYTEAFF

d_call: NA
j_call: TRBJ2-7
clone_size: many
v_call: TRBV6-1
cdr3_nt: TGTGCCAGCAGTGCAAGGACAGGGAGGGGGACTAAACGCGAGCAGTACTTC
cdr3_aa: CASSARTGRGTKREQYF

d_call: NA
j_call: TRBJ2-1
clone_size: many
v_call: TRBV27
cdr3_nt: TGTGCCAGCAGTCCGCTAGTTTTTCGGAATGAGCAGTTCTTC
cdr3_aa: CASSPLVFRNEQFF

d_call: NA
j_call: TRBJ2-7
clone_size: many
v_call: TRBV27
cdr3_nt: TGTGCCAGCAGTTTCCGTAACAGGTTCCCTAGGGAGCAGTACTTC
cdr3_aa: CASSFRNRFPREQYF

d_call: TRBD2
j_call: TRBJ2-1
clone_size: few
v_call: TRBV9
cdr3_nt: TGTGCCAGCAGCGAGGGGGGGACTAGGATGAATGAGCAGTTCTTC
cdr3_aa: CASSEGGTRMNEQFF

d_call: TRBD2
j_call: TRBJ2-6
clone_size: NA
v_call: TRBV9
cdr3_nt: TGTGCCAGCAGCCCCCTGGGGGGGGGGGCTGGGGCCAACGTCCTGACTTTC
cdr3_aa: CASSPLGGGAGANVLTF

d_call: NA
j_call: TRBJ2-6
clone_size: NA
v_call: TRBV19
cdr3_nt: TGTGCAGCAACAGGGTCAAGGACGGTCTCTGGGGCCAACGTCCTGACTTTC
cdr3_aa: CAATGSRTVSGANVLTF

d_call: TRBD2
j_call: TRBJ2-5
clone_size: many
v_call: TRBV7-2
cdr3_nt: TGTGCCAGCAGCATCCGCCAACTAGCGGGAGCAGAGACCCAGTACTTC
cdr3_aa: CASSIRQLAGAETQYF

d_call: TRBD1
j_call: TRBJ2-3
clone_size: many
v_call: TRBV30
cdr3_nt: TGTGCCTGGAGTGCAGGACAGGGGGACACAGATACGCAGTATTTT
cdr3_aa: CAWSAGQGDTDTQYF

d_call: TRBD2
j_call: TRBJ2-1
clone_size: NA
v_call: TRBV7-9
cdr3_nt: TGTGCCAGCAGCTTAGTGGCGGGAGGAGGCAATGAGCAGTTCTTC
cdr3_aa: CASSLVAGGGNEQFF

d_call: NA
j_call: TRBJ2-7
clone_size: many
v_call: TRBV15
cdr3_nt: TGTGCCACCAGCAGAGATCGACTTTTCGAGCAGTACTTC
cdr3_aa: CATSRDRLFEQYF

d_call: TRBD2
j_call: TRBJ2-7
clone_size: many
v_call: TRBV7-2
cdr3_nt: TGTGCCAGCAGCTTAGTAGGTGGGGGACTAGCGGGTAACTACGAGCAGTACTTC
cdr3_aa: CASSLVGGGLAGNYEQYF

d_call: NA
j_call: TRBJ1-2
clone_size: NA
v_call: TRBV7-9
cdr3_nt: TGTGCCAGCAGCCCAGAAGGTTACTATGGCTACACCTTC
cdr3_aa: CASSPEGYYGYTF

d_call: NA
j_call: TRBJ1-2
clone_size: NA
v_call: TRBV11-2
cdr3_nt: TGTGCCAGCAGCTCACTTGGGACCGTACTCAACTATGGCTACACCTTC
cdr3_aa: CASSSLGTVLNYGYTF

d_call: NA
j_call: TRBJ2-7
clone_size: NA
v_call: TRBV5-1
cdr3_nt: TGCGCCAGCAGCTTGGCCATACCCCTAGTCTACGAGCAGTACTTC
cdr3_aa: CASSLAIPLVYEQYF

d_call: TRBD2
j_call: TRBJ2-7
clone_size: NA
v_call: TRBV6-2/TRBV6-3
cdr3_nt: TGTGCCAGCAACACAGGACTAGCGAGGTACGAGCAGTACTTC
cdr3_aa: CASNTGLARYEQYF

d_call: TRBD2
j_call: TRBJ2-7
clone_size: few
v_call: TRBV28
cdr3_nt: TGTGCCAGCAGTTTAAGGACTAGCGCAAGCTCCTACGAGCAGTACTTC
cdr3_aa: CASSLRTSASSYEQYF

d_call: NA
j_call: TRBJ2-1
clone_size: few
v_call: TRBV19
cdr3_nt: TGTGCCAGTAGTATCATCTGGGGTAGCTCCACCGACAATGAGCAGTTCTTC
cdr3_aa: CASSIIWGSSTDNEQFF

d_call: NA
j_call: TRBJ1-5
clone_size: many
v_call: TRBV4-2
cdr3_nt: TGTGCCAGCAGCCAAGACTTGGCGGGGGCATATAGCAATCAGCCCCAGCATTTT
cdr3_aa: CASSQDLAGAYSNQPQHF

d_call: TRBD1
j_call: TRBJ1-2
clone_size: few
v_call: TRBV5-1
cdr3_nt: TGCGCCAGCAGCTTGGAGGGCCGGACAGGGGACTATGGCTACACCTTC
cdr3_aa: CASSLEGRTGDYGYTF

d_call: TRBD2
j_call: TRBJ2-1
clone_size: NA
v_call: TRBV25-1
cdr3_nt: TGTGCCAGCAGTGAATCCCTAGCGGGAGTATACAATGAGCAGTTCTTC
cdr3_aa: CASSESLAGVYNEQFF

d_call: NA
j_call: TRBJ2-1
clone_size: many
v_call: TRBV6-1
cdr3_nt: TGTGCCAGCAGTGAATCGAGTTGGGTCCACAATGAGCAGTTCTTC
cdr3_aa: CASSESSWVHNEQFF